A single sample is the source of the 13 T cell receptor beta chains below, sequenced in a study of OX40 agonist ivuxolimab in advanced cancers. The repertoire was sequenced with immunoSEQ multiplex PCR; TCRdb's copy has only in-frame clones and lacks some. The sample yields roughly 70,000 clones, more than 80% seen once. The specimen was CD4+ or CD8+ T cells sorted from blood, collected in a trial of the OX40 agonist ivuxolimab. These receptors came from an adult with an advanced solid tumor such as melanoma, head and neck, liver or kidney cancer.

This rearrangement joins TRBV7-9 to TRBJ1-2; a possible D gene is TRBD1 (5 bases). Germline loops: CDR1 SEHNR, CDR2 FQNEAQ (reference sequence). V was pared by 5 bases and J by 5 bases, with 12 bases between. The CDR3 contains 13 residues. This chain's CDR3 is CASSLNGGYGYTF. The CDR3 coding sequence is TGTGCCAGCAGCCTAAATGGGGGATATGGCTACACCTTC.

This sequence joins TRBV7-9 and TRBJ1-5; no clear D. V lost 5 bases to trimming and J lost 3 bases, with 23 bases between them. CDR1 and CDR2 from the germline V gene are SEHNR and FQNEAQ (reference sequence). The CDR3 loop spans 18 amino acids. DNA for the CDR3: TGTGCCAGCAGCCCTGGGGATTTTCGAGGGCGCCCCAATCAGCCCCAGCATTTT. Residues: CASSPGDFRGRPNQPQHF.

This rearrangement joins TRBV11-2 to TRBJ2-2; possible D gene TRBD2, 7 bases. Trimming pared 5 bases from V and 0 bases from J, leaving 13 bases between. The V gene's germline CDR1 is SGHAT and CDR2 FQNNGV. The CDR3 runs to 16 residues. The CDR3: CASSTGGRTNTGELFF. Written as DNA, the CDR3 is TGTGCCAGCAGCACCGGGGGGCGAACGAACACCGGGGAGCTGTTTTTT.

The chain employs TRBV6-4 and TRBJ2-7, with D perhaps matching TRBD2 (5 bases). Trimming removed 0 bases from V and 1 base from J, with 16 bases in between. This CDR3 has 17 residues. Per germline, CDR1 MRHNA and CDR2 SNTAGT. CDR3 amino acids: CASSDSKAADMSYEQYF. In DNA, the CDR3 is TGTGCCAGCAGTGACTCGAAGGCAGCGGATATGTCCTACGAGCAGTACTTC.

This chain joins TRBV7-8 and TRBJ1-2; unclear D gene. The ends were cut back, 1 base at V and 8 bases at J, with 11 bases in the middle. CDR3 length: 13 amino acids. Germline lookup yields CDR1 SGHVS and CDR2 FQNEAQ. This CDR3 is CASSLESRRGYTF. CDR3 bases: TGTGCCAGCAGCTTAGAGAGTCGTCGAGGCTACACCTTC.

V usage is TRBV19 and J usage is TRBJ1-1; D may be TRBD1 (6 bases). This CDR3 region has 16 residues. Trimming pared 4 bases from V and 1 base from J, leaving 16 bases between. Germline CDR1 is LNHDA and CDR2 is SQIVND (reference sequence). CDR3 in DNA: TGTGCCAGTAGTAAAGGGGGGAGAGGAAGGAACACTGAAGCTTTCTTT. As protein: CASSKGGRGRNTEAFF.

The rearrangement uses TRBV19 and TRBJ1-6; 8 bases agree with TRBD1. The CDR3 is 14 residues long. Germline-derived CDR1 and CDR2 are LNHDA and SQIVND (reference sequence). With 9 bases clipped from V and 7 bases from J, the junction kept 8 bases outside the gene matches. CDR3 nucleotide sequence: TGTGCCAGCACGCCCTGGGACAGGAATTCACCCCTCCACTTT. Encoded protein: CASTPWDRNSPLHF.

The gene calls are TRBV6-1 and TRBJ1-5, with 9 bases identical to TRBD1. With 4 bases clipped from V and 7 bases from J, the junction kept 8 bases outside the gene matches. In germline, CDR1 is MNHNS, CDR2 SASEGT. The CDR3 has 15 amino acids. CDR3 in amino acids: CASSAVQTGGQPQHF. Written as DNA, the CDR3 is TGTGCCAGCAGTGCGGTCCAGACAGGGGGGCAGCCCCAGCATTTT.

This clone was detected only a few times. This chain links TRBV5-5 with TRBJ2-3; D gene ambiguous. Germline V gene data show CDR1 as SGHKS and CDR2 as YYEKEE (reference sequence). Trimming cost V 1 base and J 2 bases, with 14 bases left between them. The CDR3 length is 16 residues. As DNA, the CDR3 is TGTGCCAGCAGCTTGCGAAGAATAGCTGTCACAGATACGCAGTATTTT. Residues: CASSLRRIAVTDTQYF.

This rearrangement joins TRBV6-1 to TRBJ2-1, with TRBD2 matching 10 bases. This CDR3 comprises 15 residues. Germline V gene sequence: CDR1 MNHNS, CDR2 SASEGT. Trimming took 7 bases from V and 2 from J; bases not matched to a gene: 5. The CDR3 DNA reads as TGTGCCAGCAAGGAAGCGGGGGGGCCCTACAATGAGCAGTTCTTC. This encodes CASKEAGGPYNEQFF.

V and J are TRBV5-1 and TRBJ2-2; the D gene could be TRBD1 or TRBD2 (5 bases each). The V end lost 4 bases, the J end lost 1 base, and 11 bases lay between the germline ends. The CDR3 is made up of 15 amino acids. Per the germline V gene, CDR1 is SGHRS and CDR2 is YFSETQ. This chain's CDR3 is CASSLRDGNTGELFF. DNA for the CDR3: TGCGCCAGCAGCCTTAGGGACGGGAACACCGGGGAGCTGTTTTTT. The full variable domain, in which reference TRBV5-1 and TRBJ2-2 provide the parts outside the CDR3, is KAGVTQTPRYLIKTRGQQVTLSCSPISGHRSVSWYQQTPGQGLQFLFEYFSETQRNKGNFPGRFSGRQFSNSRSEMNVSTLELGDSALYLCASSLRDGNTGELFFGEGSRLTVL.

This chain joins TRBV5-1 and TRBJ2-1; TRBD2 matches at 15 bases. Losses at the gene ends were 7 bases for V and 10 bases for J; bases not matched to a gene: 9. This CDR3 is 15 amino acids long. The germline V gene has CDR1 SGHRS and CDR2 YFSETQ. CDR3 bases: TGCGCCAGCCGCGGACTAGCGGGGGGGCCGGGGGAGCAGTTCTTC. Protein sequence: CASRGLAGGPGEQFF. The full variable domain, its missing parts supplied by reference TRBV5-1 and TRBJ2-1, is KAGVTQTPRYLIKTRGQQVTLSCSPISGHRSVSWYQQTPGQGLQFLFEYFSETQRNKGNFPGRFSGRQFSNSRSEMNVSTLELGDSALYLCASRGLAGGPGEQFFGPGTRLTVL.

CDR3 region: CASSIARLALDTQYF. The CDR3 DNA reads as TGTGCCAGTAGTATTGCCAGACTAGCGTTAGATACGCAGTATTTT. The V and J genes are TRBV19 and TRBJ2-3, with 8 nucleotides matching TRBD2. The CDR3 loop spans 15 amino acids. CDR1 and CDR2 (germline): LNHDA, SQIVND (reference sequence). V gave up 3 bases and J gave up 5 bases; unmatched junction bases: 7.